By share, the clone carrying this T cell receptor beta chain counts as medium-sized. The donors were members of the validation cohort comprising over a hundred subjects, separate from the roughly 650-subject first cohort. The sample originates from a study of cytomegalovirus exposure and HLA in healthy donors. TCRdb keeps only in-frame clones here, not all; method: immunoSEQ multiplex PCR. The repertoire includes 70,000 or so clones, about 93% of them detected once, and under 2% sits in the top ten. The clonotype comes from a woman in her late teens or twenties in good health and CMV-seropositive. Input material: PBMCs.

CDR3: CSVVLSGSNQPQHF. CDR3 DNA sequence: TGCAGCGTTGTTCTTTCGGGGAGCAATCAGCCCCAGCATTTT. The J gene is TRBJ1-5, the V gene TRBV29-1; D is unclear. V was shortened by 4 bases and J by 1 base, with 11 bases between the two germline ends. The CDR3 runs 14 residues. Germline V gives CDR1 SQVTM, CDR2 ANQGSEA. Combining the CDR3 with reference TRBV29-1 and TRBJ1-5 gives the whole variable domain SAVISQKPSRDICQRGTSLTIQCQVDSQVTMMFWYRQQPGQSLTLIATANQGSEATYESGFVIDKFPISRPNLTFSTLTVSNMSPEDSSIYLCSVVLSGSNQPQHFGDGTRLSIL.